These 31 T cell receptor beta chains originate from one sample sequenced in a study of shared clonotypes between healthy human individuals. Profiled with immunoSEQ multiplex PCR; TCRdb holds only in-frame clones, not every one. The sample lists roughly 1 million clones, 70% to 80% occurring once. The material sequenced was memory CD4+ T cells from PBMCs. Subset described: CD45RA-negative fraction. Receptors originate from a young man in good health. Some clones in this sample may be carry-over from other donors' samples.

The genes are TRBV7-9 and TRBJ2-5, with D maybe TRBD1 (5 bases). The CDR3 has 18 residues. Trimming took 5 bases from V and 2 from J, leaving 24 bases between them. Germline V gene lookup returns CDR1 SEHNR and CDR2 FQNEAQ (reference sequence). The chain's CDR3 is CASSVKPRAPRGQETQYF. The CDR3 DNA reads TGTGCCAGCAGCGTAAAACCCCGGGCCCCAAGGGGACAAGAGACCCAGTACTTC.

This CDR3 is CASSLGLAGGRDTQYF. The CDR3 bases are TGTGCCAGCAGCTTGGGGCTAGCGGGAGGAAGAGATACGCAGTATTTT. This chain connects TRBV5-6 to TRBJ2-3; 11 bases map to TRBD2. Germline V gene sequence: CDR1 SGHDT, CDR2 YYEEEE. Losses at the gene ends were 0 bases for V and 5 bases for J; bases not matched to a gene: 5. CDR3 length equals 16 residues. Drawing the rest from reference TRBV5-6 and TRBJ2-3, the complete variable domain is DAGVTQSPTHLIKTRGQQVTLRCSPKSGHDTVSWYQQALGQGPQFIFQYYEEEERQRGNFPDRFSGHQFPNYSSELNVNALLLGDSALYLCASSLGLAGGRDTQYFGPGTRLTVL.

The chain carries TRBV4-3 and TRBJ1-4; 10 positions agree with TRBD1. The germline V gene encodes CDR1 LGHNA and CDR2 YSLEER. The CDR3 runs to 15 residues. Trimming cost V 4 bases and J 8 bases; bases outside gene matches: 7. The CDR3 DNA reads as TGCGCCAGCAGCCCCTCAGCGGGACAGGGGGAAAAACTGTTTTTT. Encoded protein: CASSPSAGQGEKLFF.

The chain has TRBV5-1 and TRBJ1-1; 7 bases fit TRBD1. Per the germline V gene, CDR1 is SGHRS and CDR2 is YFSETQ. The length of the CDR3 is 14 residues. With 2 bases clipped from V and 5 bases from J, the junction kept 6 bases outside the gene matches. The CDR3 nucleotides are TGCGCCAGCAGCTTTAGGGGGCCGCGGACTGAAGCTTTCTTT. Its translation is CASSFRGPRTEAFF.

Here the CDR3 reads CASSPVDFSYEQYF. CDR3 in DNA: TGTGCCAGCTCACCGGTAGACTTCTCCTACGAGCAGTACTTC. This chain connects TRBV18 to TRBJ2-7; no definite D call. Deletions cut 3 bases from V and 0 bases from J, with 9 bases between. Germline CDR1 is KGHSH and CDR2 is LQKENI. The CDR3 has 14 residues.

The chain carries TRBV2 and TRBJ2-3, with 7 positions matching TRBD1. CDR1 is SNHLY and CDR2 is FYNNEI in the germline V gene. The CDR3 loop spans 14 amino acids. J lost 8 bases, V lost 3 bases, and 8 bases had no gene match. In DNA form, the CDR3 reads TGTGCCAGCAGTGATCGGACAGGTCTGGGTACGCAGTATTTT. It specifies CASSDRTGLGTQYF.

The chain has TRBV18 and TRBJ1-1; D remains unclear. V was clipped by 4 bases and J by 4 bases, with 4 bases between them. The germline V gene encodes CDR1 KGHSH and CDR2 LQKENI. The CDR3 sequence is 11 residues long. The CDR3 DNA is TGTGCCAGCTCACTCTCCACTGAAGCTTTCTTT. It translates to CASSLSTEAFF.

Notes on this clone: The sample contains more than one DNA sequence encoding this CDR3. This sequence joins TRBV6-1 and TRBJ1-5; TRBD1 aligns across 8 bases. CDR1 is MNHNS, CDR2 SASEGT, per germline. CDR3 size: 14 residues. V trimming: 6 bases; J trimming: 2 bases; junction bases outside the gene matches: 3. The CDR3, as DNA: TGTGCCAGCAGCGGACAGGGCGGCAATCAGCCCCAGCATTTT. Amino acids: CASSGQGGNQPQHF.

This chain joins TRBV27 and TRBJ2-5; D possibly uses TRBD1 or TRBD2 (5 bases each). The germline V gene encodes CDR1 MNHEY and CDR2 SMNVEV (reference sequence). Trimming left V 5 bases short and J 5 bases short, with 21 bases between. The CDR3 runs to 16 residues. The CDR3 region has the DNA TGTGCCAGCAGTCTTCACAGAGAACCTTGGGGGGAGACCCAGTACTTC. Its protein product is CASSLHREPWGETQYF.

This CDR3 is CASSPTTGTLNAGNTIYF. The CDR3 DNA reads as TGTGCCAGCTCACCAACGACAGGGACACTGAACGCTGGAAACACCATATATTTT. The chain has TRBV18 and TRBJ1-3; 7 bases agree with TRBD1. The junction had 12 bases not matched to a gene; V was cut back by 2 bases and J by 2 bases. Germline V gene data show CDR1 as KGHSH and CDR2 as LQKENI. This CDR3 is 18 amino acids long.

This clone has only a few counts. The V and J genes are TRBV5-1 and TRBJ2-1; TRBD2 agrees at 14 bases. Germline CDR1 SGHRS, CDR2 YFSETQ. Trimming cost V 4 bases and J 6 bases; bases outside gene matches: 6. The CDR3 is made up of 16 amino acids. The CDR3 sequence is CASSRGLAGASNEQFF. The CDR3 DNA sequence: TGCGCCAGCAGCAGGGGACTAGCGGGAGCCTCCAATGAGCAGTTCTTC.

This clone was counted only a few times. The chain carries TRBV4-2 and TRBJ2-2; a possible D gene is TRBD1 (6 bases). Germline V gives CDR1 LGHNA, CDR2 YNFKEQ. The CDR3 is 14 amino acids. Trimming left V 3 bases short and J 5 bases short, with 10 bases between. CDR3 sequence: CASSQRGRTGELFF. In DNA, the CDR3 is TGTGCCAGCAGCCAGAGGGGGAGAACCGGGGAGCTGTTTTTT.

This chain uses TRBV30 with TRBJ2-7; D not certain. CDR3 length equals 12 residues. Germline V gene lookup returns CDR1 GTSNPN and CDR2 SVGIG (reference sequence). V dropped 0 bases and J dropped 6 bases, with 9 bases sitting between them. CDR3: CAWSVVGPEQYF. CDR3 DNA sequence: TGTGCCTGGAGTGTTGTAGGGCCCGAGCAGTACTTC.

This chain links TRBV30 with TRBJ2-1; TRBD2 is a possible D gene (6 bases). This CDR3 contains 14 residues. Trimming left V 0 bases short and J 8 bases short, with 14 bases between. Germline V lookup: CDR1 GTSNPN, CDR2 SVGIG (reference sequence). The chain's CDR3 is CAWSVGGIRDEQFF. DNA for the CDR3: TGTGCCTGGAGTGTAGGCGGGATACGCGATGAGCAGTTCTTC.

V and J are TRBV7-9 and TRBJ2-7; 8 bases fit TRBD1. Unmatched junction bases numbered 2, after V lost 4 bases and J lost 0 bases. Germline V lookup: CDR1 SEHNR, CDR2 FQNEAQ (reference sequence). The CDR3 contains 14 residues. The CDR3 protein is CASSSQGASYEQYF. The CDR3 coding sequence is TGTGCCAGCAGCTCCCAGGGGGCCTCCTACGAGCAGTACTTC.

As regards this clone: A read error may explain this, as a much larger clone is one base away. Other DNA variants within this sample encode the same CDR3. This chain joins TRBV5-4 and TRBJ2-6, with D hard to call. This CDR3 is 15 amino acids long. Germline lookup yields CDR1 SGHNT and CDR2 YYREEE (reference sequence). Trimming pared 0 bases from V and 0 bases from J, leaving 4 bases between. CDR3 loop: CASSLGGSGANVLTF. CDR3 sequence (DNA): TGTGCCAGCAGCTTGGGTGGCTCTGGGGCCAACGTCCTGACTTTC.

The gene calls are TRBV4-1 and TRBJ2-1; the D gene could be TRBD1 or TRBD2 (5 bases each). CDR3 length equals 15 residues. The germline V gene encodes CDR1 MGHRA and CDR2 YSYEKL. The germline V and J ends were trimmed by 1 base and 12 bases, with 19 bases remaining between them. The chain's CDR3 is CASSQVPGAHGGQFF. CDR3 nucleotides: TGCGCCAGCAGCCAAGTGCCCGGGGCCCACGGAGGGCAGTTCTTC.

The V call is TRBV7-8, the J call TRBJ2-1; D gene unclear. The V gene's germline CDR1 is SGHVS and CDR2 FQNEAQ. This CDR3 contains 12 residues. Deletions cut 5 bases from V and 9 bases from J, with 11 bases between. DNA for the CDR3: TGTGCCAGCAGCCCCCCATGGGGTGAGCAGTTCTTC. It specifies CASSPPWGEQFF.

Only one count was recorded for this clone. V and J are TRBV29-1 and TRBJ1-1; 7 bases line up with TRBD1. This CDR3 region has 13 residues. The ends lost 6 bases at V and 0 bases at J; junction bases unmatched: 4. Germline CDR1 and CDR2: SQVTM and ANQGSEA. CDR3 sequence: CSVQGLMNTEAFF. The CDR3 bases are TGCAGCGTACAGGGGCTGATGAACACTGAAGCTTTCTTT.

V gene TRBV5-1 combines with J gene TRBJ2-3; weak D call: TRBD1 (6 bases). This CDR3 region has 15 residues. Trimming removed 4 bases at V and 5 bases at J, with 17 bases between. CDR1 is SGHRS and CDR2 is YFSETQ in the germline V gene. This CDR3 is CASSPSGVLGDTQYF. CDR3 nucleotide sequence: TGCGCCAGCAGCCCGTCAGGGGTATTAGGAGATACGCAGTATTTT.

This chain's CDR3 is CSVEPPGTGTGEQFF. CDR3 nucleotide sequence: TGCAGCGTTGAACCCCCCGGGACAGGGACAGGTGAGCAGTTCTTC. The chain combines TRBV29-1 with TRBJ2-1; TRBD1 matches at 9 bases. The CDR3 is 15 amino acids. The V gene's germline CDR1 is SQVTM and CDR2 ANQGSEA. V lost 2 bases, J lost 9 bases, and 11 bases stayed unmatched.

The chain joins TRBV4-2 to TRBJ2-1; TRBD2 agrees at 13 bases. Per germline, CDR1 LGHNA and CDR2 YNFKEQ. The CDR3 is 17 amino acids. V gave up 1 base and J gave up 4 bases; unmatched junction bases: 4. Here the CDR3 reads CASSQGTGLAGYNEQFF. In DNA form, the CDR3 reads TGTGCCAGCAGCCAAGGCACGGGACTAGCGGGGTACAATGAGCAGTTCTTC.

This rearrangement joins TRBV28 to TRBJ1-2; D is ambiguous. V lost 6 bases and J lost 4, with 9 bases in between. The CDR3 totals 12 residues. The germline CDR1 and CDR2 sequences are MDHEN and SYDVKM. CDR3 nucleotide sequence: TGTGCCAGCAGCCAAGACACCTATGGCTACACCTTC. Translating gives CASSQDTYGYTF.

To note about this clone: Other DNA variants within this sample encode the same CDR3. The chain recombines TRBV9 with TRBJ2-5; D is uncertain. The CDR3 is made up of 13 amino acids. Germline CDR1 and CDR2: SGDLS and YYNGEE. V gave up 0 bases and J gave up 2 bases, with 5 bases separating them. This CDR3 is CASSVDEQETQYF. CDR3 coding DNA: TGTGCCAGCAGCGTAGACGAGCAAGAGACCCAGTACTTC.

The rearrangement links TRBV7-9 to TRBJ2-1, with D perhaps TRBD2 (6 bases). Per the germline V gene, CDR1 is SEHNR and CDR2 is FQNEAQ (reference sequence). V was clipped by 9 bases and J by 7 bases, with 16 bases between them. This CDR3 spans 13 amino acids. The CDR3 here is CASRRDSRNEQFF. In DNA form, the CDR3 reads TGTGCCAGTAGGCGGGACTCTCGGAATGAGCAGTTCTTC.

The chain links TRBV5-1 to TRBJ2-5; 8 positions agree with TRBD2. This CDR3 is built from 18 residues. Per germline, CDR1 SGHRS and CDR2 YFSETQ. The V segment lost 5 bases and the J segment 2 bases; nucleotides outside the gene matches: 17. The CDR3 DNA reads TGCGCCAGCAGTACTGGACTAGCCGATTCTTGGGTACAAGAGACCCAGTACTTC. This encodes CASSTGLADSWVQETQYF. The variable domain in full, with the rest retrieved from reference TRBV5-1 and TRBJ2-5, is KAGVTQTPRYLIKTRGQQVTLSCSPISGHRSVSWYQQTPGQGLQFLFEYFSETQRNKGNFPGRFSGRQFSNSRSEMNVSTLELGDSALYLCASSTGLADSWVQETQYFGPGTRLLVL.

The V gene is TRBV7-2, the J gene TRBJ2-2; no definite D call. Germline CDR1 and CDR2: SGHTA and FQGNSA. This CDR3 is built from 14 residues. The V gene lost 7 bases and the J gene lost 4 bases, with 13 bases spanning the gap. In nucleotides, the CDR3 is TGTGCCAGCACCACGCCCCCGGGCACCGGGGAGCTGTTTTTT. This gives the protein CASTTPPGTGELFF.

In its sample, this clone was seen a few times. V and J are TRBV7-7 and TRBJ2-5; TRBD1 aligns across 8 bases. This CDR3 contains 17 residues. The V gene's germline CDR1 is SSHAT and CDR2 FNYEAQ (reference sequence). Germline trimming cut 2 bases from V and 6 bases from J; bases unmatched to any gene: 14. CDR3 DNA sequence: TGTGCCAGCAGCTTAATACTGGACACAGGGGGTGGGAAGACCCAGTACTTC. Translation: CASSLILDTGGGKTQYF. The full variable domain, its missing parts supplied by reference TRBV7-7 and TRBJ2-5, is GAGVSQSPRYKVTKRGQDVTLRCDPISSHATLYWYQQALGQGPEFLTYFNYEAQPDKSGLPSDRFSAERPEGSISTLTIQRTEQRDSAMYRCASSLILDTGGGKTQYFGPGTRLLVL.

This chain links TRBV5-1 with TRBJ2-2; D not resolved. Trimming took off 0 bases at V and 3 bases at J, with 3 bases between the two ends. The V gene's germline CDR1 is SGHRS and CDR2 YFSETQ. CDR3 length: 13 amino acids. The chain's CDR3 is CASSLEDTGELFF. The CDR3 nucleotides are TGCGCCAGCAGCTTGGAGGACACCGGGGAGCTGTTTTTT.

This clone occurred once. The CDR3 DNA is TGTGCCAGCAGCTTACAGGGAACGGGGTACAATGAGCAGTTCTTC. Translated: CASSLQGTGYNEQFF. This chain connects TRBV7-3 to TRBJ2-1; D assignment may be TRBD1 or TRBD2 (5 bases each). Germline CDR1 is SGHTA and CDR2 is FQGTGA. The CDR3 covers 15 residues. V lost 2 bases to trimming and J lost 4 bases, with 12 bases between them.

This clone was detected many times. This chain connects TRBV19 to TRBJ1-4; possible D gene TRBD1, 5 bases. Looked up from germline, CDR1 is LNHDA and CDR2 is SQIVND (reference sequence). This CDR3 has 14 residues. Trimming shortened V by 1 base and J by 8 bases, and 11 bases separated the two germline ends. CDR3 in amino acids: CASSIGGTREKLFF. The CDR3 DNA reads TGTGCCAGTAGTATAGGGGGCACACGGGAAAAACTGTTTTTT.